The clone carrying this T cell receptor beta chain has only a few counts. Its antigen is as yet unknown. Prepared libraries of TCR beta cDNA carried unique molecular identifiers. Yield was roughly 0.5 million cDNA molecules from around 1 to 10 million T cells. In TCRdb, the PCR reads were re-called with MiXCR into one record per CDR3 protein. The table includes hundreds of thousands of distinct CDR3 sequences, approximately 50% detected once. This sample was taken from a study of post-analysis software for immune sequencing data. Study-wide context: Relapsing-remitting, secondary progressive and progressive-relapsing courses of multiple sclerosis were included. Whole-study findings and limits: Diversity measured as normalized Chao1 was significantly lower in multiple sclerosis patients than in controls. Comparison of patients with controls showed five TRBV segments more frequent in patients, TRBV5-6, TRBV5-1 and TRBV20-1 among them. Batch-mates among the samples co-clustered strongly by F measure.

V shed 5 bases and J 2 bases; nucleotides not matched to a gene: 5. Germline V CDR1 and CDR2: SGHTA, FQGTGA. This CDR3 has 15 amino acids. The sequence derives from a girl aged 5-17 years with multiple sclerosis. Sequencing was carried out using blood. The chain uses TRBV7-3 and TRBJ2-3; TRBD2 matches at 9 bases. The CDR3 sequence is CASSPLAGNTDTQYF. Written as DNA, the CDR3 is TGTGCCAGCAGCCCCCTAGCGGGGAACACAGATACGCAGTATTTT.